The TCR beta chain under discussion was sequenced for a study of blood T cell repertoires in COVID-19. Across the study: Sample material is recorded as cDNA or gDNA derived from T cells, B-cell-depleted T cells, or PBMCs.

Sequenced by immunoSEQ multiplex PCR; TCRdb stores in-frame clones only, minus some. Here the sample spans some 190,000 clones, 76% being singletons. The CDR3 is 13 residues long. With 4 bases removed from V and 9 bases from J, the gap between germline ends came to 10 bases. What was sequenced was peripheral blood. J is TRBJ1-6 and V is TRBV12-3 or TRBV12-4; no clear D. The TCR originated in a woman between 45 and 65 years old with active or convalescent COVID-19. The CDR3 protein is CASSSYLISPLHF. DNA for the CDR3: TGTGCCAGCAGTTCGTATTTAATTTCACCCCTCCACTTT.